The sequence of this T cell receptor (beta chain) was determined in a study of T-cell memory formation after mild COVID-19 (dated by TCRdb to the early 2020s). Context from the whole study: TCR sequence clusters from the two donors were largely donor specific. In a couple of donors, T-cell clones that expanded and contracted after mild COVID-19 were tracked by sequencing TCRalpha and TCRbeta repertoires over time. Two young, previously healthy adult volunteers, one female and one male, were included in the cohort. The research as a whole found: Clones that contracted from day 15 to 85 showed balanced CD4/CD8 phenotypes, whereas a second wave of clones that expanded from day 15 to 37 leaned towards CD4+. The detection of some responding clones in pre-infection memory suggests that pre-existing cross-reactive memory T cells joined the SARS-CoV-2 response. The study covered only two mild cases, and larger cohorts including severe cases with pre-infection samples were considered necessary. Contracting CD4+ clones were found mainly in CM and EM memory subsets, while CD8+ clones were enriched in EMRA. SARS-CoV-2 specificity was not confirmed for the second-wave clones peaking on day 37.

The CDR3 goes from the cysteine to the phenylalanine over 15 residues. Of all the DNA, just the CDR3 is kept, 45 bases in frame from base 1. Trimming takes 6 bases off V and 3 bases off J; junction bases not matched to a gene: 7. Ficoll-Paque density gradient centrifugation was the method used to isolate PBMCs. With regard to this clonotype: Its antigen is still unknown. No much larger clonotype is one base removed from it; base qualities were not supplied.

Sequencing was performed on an Illumina NovaSeq 6000. cDNA libraries for TCRalpha and TCRbeta were prepared by 5'RACE using constant-segment primers, with sample barcodes and unique molecular identifiers added. Trizol reagent was used to extract RNA from every sample. The libraries were amplified in two PCR steps, and the second step added a second sample barcode and Illumina TruSeq adapters. Libraries were sequenced on an Illumina NovaSeq with 2 x 150 bp paired-end reads. The authors processed their data as follows. With migec v1.2.7, reads were demultiplexed and then collapsed into UMI-guided consensus sequences. Using mixcr v2.1.11, UMI consensuses were aligned to TRA and TRB V and J templates and then assembled into clonotypes. Clonotypes were classified as expanded or contracted when called significant by both edgeR and NoisET, with noise models trained on biological replicates. For edgeR calls, a false discovery rate-adjusted p below 0.01 and a log2 fold-change threshold of 1 were applied. As an exploratory analysis of dynamics, max-normalized trajectories of the 1000 most abundant clonotypes were examined with PCA combined with hierarchical clustering. Separately sequenced CD4+ and CD8+ repertoires were used to assign a CD4 or CD8 phenotype to each responding clone. The raw public reads went through TCRdb reprocessing: fastp at Q25, MiXCR clone calling, in-frame beta chains kept. One record per CDR3 amino acid sequence lists the most common genes and DNA. TCRdb's processing, not the authors' own work, is the source of the V and J calls. The table for this sample lists roughly 500,000 distinct CDR3 sequences; approximately 20% of them were counted only once. The ten most abundant clones make up 12% of the sample.

The source of this sequence is an adult woman who had mild COVID-19 (a few samples of this study predate the infection). The sample titles of this study are shuffled in the database, so cell type and time point are left out; the donor was told from shared clones. What was sequenced was PBMCs or a T cell subset sorted from them (not recorded which). Here the chain combines TRBV12-3 or TRBV12-4 and TRBJ2-7; 11 middle bases align to TRBD1. The CDR3 corresponds to CASRPGTGGGYEQYF. The nucleotides read TGTGCCAGCAGACCCGGGACAGGGGGAGGCTACGAGCAGTACTTC.